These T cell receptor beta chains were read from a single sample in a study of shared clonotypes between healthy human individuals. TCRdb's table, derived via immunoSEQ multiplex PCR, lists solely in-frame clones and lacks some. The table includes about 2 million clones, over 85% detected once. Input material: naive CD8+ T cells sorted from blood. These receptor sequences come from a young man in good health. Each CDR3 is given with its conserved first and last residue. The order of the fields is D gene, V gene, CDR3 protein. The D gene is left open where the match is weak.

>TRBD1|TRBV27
CASSLTGGAGYTEAFF
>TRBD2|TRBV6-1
CASSEAAGGYNEQFF
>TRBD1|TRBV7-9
CASSSTDRGVLSYEQYF
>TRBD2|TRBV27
CASSAGVHYEQYF
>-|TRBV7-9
CASSSRDLGGETQYF
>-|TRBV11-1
CASSLARNPTYEQYF
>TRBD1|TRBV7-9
CASSDLSEGQRSEQYF
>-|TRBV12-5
CASGLSRGETQYF
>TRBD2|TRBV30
CAWSDRLAGLYEQYF
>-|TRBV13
CASSFGRTKDLYGYTF
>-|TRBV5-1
CASSLDQNTGELFF
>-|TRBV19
CASGPRNTGELFF
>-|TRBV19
CASSLDSSYEQYF
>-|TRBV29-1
CSVTADTQYF
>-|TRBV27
CASSFRQATDGYTF
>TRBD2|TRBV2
CASSEILAGGPFQETQYF
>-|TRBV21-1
CARGSSGNYSYEQYF
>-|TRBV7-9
CASSQTGTEAFF
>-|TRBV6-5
CASSPKLGYGYTF
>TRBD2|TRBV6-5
CASSYSSPSGAYEQYF
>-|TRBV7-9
CASSLPLVDTQYF
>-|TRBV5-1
CASSLTAKNIQYF
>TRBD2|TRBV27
CASSLLGLAGGSYEQYF
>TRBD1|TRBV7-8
CASTLWTGSYEQYF
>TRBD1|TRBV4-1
CASSLRQGGETQYF
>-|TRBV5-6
CASSLKMEKTQYF
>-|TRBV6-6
CASRELETVTEAFF
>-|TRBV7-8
CASTTTAFWTEAFF
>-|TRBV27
CASSSSGNQPQHF
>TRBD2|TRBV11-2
CASSLGLAGGPGETQYF
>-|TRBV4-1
CASSMRQTTSNEKLFF
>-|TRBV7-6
CASTEERGAYEQYF
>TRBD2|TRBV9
CASSLGTSSTDTQYF
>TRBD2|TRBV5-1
CASSLVLAGDEQFF
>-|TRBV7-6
CASSLSEGYSYEQYF
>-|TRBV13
CASSFTAGELFF
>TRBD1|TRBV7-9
CASSPWTGGIGLGEKLFF
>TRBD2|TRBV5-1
CASSLGVAGGIGPPYEQYF
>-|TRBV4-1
CASSQEGASVYEQYF
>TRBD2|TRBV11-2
CASSPPGGGGNEQFF
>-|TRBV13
CASSSSRGLEQYF
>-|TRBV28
CASAKTEFFYGYTF
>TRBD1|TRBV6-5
CASSLSGTGVYEQYF
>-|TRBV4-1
CASSVRVNQPQHF
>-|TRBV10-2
CASRPILEVVSNTGELFF
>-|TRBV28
CAINSGGAYNEQFF
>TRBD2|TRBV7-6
CASSATSGEYEQYF
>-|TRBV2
CASSDRVSGNTIYF
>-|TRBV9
CASSPDSNEQFF
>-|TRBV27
CASSFLGTTDTQYF
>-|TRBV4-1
CASSQLLGSHYGYTF
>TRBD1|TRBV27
CASSFTGDFYNSPLHF
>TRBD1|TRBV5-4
CASSLRDSTVNYGYTF
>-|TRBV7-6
CASSLAYGAGYEQYF
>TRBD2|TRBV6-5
CASKVGGHYEQYF